Given below is one T cell receptor beta chain in context. Its antigen specificity is not known. The data stem from a study of T cells expressing NK-cell markers (dated by TCRdb to about 2020). Regarding the research as a whole: Eight or nine donors provided sorted CD3+CD56+NKG2C+, CD3+CD56+NKG2C- and CD3+CD56-NKG2C+ T-cell subsets, whose TCR beta-chain repertoires were profiled. Among the eight sequenced donors, seven were HCMV-seropositive and one was HCMV-seronegative. The eight sequenced donors were randomly selected healthy volunteers, three men and five women. Libraries were sequenced as 2 x 150 bp reads on Illumina HiSeq 2000/2500, MiSeq or NextSeq. The paper's findings and limits, for the study overall: It remained unclear whether the expanded NKG2C-expressing T cell clones were specific for HCMV antigens. In more than five donors, the dominant CD3+CD56+NKG2C+ clonotypes were found to rank among the top 10 CD8+ clonotypes and to make up about 1.0-7.5% of CD8+ T cells. Those dominant clonotypes were again the most abundant among CD3+CD56-NKG2C+ cells in a few donors, at roughly 25-65%.

CDR1 and CDR2, looked up from the germline V gene, are SGHTA and FQGNSA. The CDR3, from cysteine to phenylalanine, totals 14 residues. No DNA is listed. HCMV serostatus was determined by detecting HCMV-specific IgG in serum with a commercial ELISA kit. Ficoll density gradient centrifugation was used to isolate peripheral blood mononuclear cells from blood. Instrument on record: Illumina HiSeq 2000. 5'RACE template switching, by which a universal primer site and unique molecular identifiers were added, was used to make TCR beta cDNA libraries. cDNA synthesis was primed from the TCR beta constant segment and was followed by two successive PCR amplification steps. Per the source publication's procedure: MIGEC handled demultiplexing of the reads and grouping by UMI, while MiTCR was used to assemble and quantify clonotypes. Only TCR cDNA sequences supported by at least two reads were kept to exclude erroneous sequences. The tcR package was used for downstream repertoire analysis, and clonotypes were matched across fractions by CDR3 nucleotide sequence plus V segment. Antigen specificity was annotated against VDJdb with VDJmatch, allowing one amino acid substitution in CDR3. TCRdb reprocessed the reads and lists each CDR3 protein sequence as a single entry, with no DNA. The V and J calls and clone size are TCRdb's, not the authors'. This sample's table contains 550,000 to 600,000 distinct CDR3 sequences. The top ten clonotypes cover approximately 4% of the sample.

The sequenced sample was blood T cells: a sorted CD56 or NKG2C T cell subset, CD4+ or CD8+ T cells, or bulk PBMC T cells (not recorded which). This TCR came from a man between 18 and 35 years old in good health. Donor details come from another sample of the same person, matched by shared clones. This receptor chain uses TRBV7-2 and TRBJ2-3; without DNA, the TCRdb call of TRBD2 cannot be checked. CDR3 region: CASSPLVPEDTQYF. Reference TRBV7-2 and TRBJ2-3 proteins supply the regions before and after the CDR3; the full variable domain is: GAGVSQSPSNKVTEKGKDVELRCDPISGHTALYWYRQSLGQGLEFLIYFQGNSAPDKSGLPSDRFSAERTGGSVSTLTIQRTQQEDSAVYLCASSPLVPEDTQYFGPGTRLTVL.